The clone carrying this T cell receptor (beta chain) showed up many times. Its antigen is not known. Trimming cost V 6 bases and J 7 bases, with 19 bases left between them. This CDR3 contains 15 residues. The data derive from a study of CD8 T cells in ankylosing spondylitis. Whole-study results and caveats: It was reported that disease-linked clones were significantly enriched in matched ankylosing spondylitis synovial fluid.

Preparation of TCR beta libraries was done by quantitative 5'-RACE with molecular barcodes. Each CDR3 protein is one row after TCRdb ran MiXCR on the 5' RACE reads. There are some 120,000 distinct CDR3 sequences in the sample; roughly 13% occur only once, and 3% lies in the top ten. The source of this sequence is a female donor with ankylosing spondylitis or in good health (not recorded which). The chain uses TRBV12-3 or TRBV12-4 and TRBJ1-5; D ambiguous. Material for sequencing was blood, either unsorted or a sorted T cell fraction (not recorded which). CDR3: CASSPGGRVQQPQHF. The CDR3 coding sequence is TGTGCCAGCAGCCCAGGTGGTCGGGTACAACAGCCCCAGCATTTT.